The clone carrying this TCR beta chain was observed many times. As yet, its antigen is unknown. This specimen belongs to a study of T cell repertoires in cytomegalovirus infection. Study context: CMV epitopes that were recently identified and HLA-C-restricted were used alongside well-studied HLA-B-restricted ones. It was the public TCR beta signatures that indicated both CMV infection and matching HLA type.

Study outcomes and limitations: The ex vivo response showed dominance by HLA-C-restricted CMV-specific TCR beta clonotypes. Carriers of CMV plus the relevant HLA were identified by cumulative public TCR beta family frequency.

Each CDR3 protein is one row after TCRdb ran MiXCR on the reads. Seen here are tens of thousands of distinct CDR3 sequences, approximately 24% observed once, and the top ten hold roughly 50%. Sequenced here: CD8+ T cells from cultured PBMCs, sampled from culture after CMV antigen stimulation. The receptor's source is a human donor in good health (CMV status not recorded). Some clones in this sample may be carry-over from other donors' samples.

CDR3 DNA: TGTGCCAGCAGTTACGGAAGGAGGGACGGTTTCGATTATGGCTACACCTTC. Its protein is CASSYGRRDGFDYGYTF. The chain is built from TRBV6-2 or TRBV6-3 and TRBJ1-2, with D possibly TRBD1 on 5 matching bases. The V gene's germline CDR1 is MNHEY and CDR2 SVGEGT. The CDR3 runs 17 residues. The germline V and J ends were trimmed by 2 bases and 5 bases, with 21 bases remaining between them.